Listed here are 3 T cell receptor beta chains from one sample, sequenced in a study of technical replicates of blood from several donors. Only in-frame clones appear in the TCRdb table, and some are missing; sequencing was by immunoSEQ multiplex PCR. The data contain some 8,000 clones, 85% to 90% of them seen just once; the ten biggest clones take up 12%. The material sequenced was PBMCs. These receptors were collected from a human donor in good health.

This chain links TRBV4-1 with TRBJ1-4; no definite D call. The CDR3 sequence is 17 residues long. CDR1 is MGHRA and CDR2 is YSYEKL in the germline V gene. Trimming pared 4 bases from V and 4 bases from J, leaving 19 bases between. The CDR3 bases are TGCGCCAGCAGCCCCGCCAGCCCAGGCAGAGATAATGAAAAACTGTTTTTT. Protein: CASSPASPGRDNEKLFF.

The rearrangement links TRBV2 to TRBJ2-7; the match to TRBD1 covers 10 bases. V lost 11 bases and J lost 3; bases outside the gene matches: 4. Germline CDR1 and CDR2: SNHLY and FYNNEI. The CDR3 is 12 residues long. The CDR3 region is CAGGQGIYEQYF. The CDR3 DNA reads TGTGCCGGGGGACAGGGGATCTACGAGCAGTACTTC.

This sequence joins TRBV15 and TRBJ2-2; 7 bases line up with TRBD2. V gave up 2 bases and J gave up 6 bases; unmatched junction bases: 12. Looked up from germline, CDR1 is LNHNV and CDR2 is YYDKDF (reference sequence). The CDR3 runs to 17 residues. This CDR3 is CATSRTSGTTGSGELFF. Written as DNA, the CDR3 is TGTGCCACCAGCAGAACCTCCGGGACTACGGGGTCCGGGGAGCTGTTTTTT. Variable domain in full (rest from reference TRBV15 and TRBJ2-2): DAMVIQNPRYQVTQFGKPVTLSCSQTLNHNVMYWYQQKSSQAPKLLFHYYDKDFNNEADTPDNFQSRRPNTSFCFLDIRSPGLGDTAMYLCATSRTSGTTGSGELFFGEGSRLTVL.